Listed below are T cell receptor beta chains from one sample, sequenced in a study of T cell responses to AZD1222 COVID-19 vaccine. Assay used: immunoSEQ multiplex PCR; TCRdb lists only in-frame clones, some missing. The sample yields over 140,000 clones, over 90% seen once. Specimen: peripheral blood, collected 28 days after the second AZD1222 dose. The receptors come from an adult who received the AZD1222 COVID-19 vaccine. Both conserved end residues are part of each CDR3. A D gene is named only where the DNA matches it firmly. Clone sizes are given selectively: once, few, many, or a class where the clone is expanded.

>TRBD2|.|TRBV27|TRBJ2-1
CATRPGLAGINEQFF
TGTGCCACCCGACCAGGACTAGCGGGAATCAATGAGCAGTTCTTC
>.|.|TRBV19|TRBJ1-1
CASSIITGGTEAFF
TGTGCCAGTAGTATTATTACCGGCGGCACTGAAGCTTTCTTT
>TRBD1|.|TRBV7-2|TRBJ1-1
CASSWGTGSAEAFF
TGTGCCAGCAGCTGGGGGACAGGGTCAGCTGAAGCTTTCTTT
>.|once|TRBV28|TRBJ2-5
CASSLPGAQETQYF
TGTGCCAGCAGTTTGCCCGGGGCCCAAGAGACCCAGTACTTC
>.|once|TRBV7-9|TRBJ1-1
CASSRQAVNEAFF
TGTGCCAGCAGCCGACAGGCCGTTAATGAAGCTTTCTTT
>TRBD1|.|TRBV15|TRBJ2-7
CATSMRGQGSHYEQYF
TGTGCCACCAGCATGAGGGGACAGGGTAGTCACTACGAGCAGTACTTC
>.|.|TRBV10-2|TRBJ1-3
CASSDGGTSGNTIYF
TGCGCCAGCAGTGACGGGGGGACCTCTGGAAACACCATATATTTT
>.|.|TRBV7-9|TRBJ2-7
CASSLELVYEQYF
TGTGCCAGCAGCTTAGAGCTAGTGTACGAGCAGTACTTC
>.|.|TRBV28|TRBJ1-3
CASSAGTARNTIYF
TGTGCCAGCAGTGCCGGGACGGCACGAAACACCATATATTTT
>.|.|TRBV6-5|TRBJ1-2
CASTGNRNYGYTF
TGTGCCAGCACAGGCAATCGGAACTATGGCTACACCTTC
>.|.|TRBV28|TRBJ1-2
CASSITGLYGYTF
TGTGCCAGCTCCATCACAGGGCTCTATGGCTACACCTTC
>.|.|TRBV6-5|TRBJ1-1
CASRRDTEAFF
TGTGCCAGCAGGAGGGACACTGAAGCTTTCTTT
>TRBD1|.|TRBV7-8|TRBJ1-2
CASSLTDRGYGYTF
TGTGCCAGCAGCCTCACTGACAGGGGCTATGGCTACACCTTC
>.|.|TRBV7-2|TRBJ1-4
CASSLLGLGSEKLFF
TGTGCCAGCAGCTTATTAGGTTTAGGGAGTGAAAAACTGTTTTTT
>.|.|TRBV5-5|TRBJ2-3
CASSVAAASTDTQYF
TGTGCCAGCAGCGTAGCGGCGGCTAGCACAGATACGCAGTATTTT
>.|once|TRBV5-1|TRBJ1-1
CASSLGSGDTEAFF
TGCGCCAGCAGCTTGGGAAGTGGGGACACTGAAGCTTTCTTT
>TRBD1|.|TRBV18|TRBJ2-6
CASSPRTGGSGANVLTF
TGTGCCAGCTCACCCCGGACAGGGGGCTCTGGGGCCAACGTCCTGACTTTC
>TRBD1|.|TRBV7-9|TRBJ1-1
CASSQKMGQRNTEAFF
TGTGCCAGCAGCCAAAAAATGGGACAGAGGAACACTGAAGCTTTCTTT
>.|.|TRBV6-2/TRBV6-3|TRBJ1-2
CASSYSTQGGGYTF
TGTGCCAGCAGTTACTCGACACAGGGAGGTGGCTACACCTTC
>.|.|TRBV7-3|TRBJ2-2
CASSPIGGPGTGELFF
TGTGCCAGCAGCCCCATCGGCGGGCCAGGCACCGGGGAGCTGTTTTTT
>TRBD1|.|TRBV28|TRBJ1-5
CASRVGTAGIRNQPQHF
TGTGCCAGCAGGGTCGGGACAGCTGGCATTAGGAATCAGCCCCAGCATTTT
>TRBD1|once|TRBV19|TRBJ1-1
CASRLTGTYTEAFF
TGTGCCAGTAGACTGACAGGGACGTACACTGAAGCTTTCTTT
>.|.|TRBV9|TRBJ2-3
CASSRVGGRQYTDTQYF
TGTGCCAGCAGCCGGGTCGGGGGCCGGCAGTACACAGATACGCAGTATTTT
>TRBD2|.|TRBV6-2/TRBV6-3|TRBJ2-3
CASSLREHVTDTQYF
TGTGCCAGCAGTTTGCGGGAGCATGTCACAGATACGCAGTATTTT